This TCR beta chain was retrieved from a study of shared clonotypes between healthy human individuals. Overall study: Three CD4 naive, three CD4 memory, two CD8 naive and one CD8 memory plate were used per donor.

The CDR3 consists of 19 residues. Trimming took off 6 bases at V and 0 bases at J, with 22 bases between the two ends. Germline assignment: CDR1 SGDLS and CDR2 YYNGEE. The assay used deep level. The method was immunoSEQ multiplex PCR; TCRdb's version includes in-frame clones alone and lacks a portion of them. The sample records about 690,000 clones, around 90% being singletons. The chain joins TRBV9 to TRBJ2-6, with D possibly being TRBD1 or TRBD2 (5 bases each). The TCR sequence derives from a man younger than 35 in good health. Some clones in this sample may be carry-over from other donors' samples. Sequenced sample: memory CD8+ T cells from PBMCs. Subset noted: CD45RO+ cells pooled with CCR7-negative TemRA cells. CDR3 nucleotide sequence: TGTGCCAGCAACCGGAACCGGGACGGCCTCTCCTCTGGGGCCAACGTCCTGACTTTC. It codes for CASNRNRDGLSSGANVLTF.